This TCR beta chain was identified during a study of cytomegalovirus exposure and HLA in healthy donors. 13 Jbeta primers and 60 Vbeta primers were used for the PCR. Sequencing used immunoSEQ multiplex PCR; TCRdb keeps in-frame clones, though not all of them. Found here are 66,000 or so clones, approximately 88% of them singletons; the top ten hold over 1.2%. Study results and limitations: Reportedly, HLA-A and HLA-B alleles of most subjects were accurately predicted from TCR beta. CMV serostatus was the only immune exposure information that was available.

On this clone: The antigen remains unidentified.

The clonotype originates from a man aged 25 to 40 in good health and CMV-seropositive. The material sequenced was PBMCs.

The CDR3 sequence is CASSGGQTIYGYTF. The CDR3 bases are TGTGCCAGCAGTGGGGGACAGACTATCTATGGCTACACCTTC. The chain is built from TRBV6-5 and TRBJ1-2, with 7 bases that match TRBD1. Germline values: CDR1 MNHEY, CDR2 SVGAGI. The CDR3 has 14 residues. V shed 5 bases and J 4 bases; nucleotides not matched to a gene: 7.